These 2 T cell receptor beta chains were all obtained from the same sample, sequenced in a study of regulatory T cells in long-lasting Graves disease. Documented time point: newly diagnosed GD, antithyroid drugs for less than 3 months. Scientists built the TCR library using RNA that was extracted from PBMCs. Arm-PCR of CDR3 regions and iRepertoire HTBI primers were the basis on which TCR beta libraries were built. Using its own MiXCR run on the multiplex PCR reads, TCRdb lists one record per CDR3 protein. The top ten hold around a fifth of the sample, which has more than 300,000 distinct CDR3 sequences, 15% to 18% seen once. The specimen was peripheral blood mononuclear cells (PBMCs), collected at new diagnosis, from a patient treated with antithyroid drugs. The origin of the receptors is a female donor with Graves disease.

The count of this clonotype is one. The rearrangement uses TRBV28 and TRBJ1-1; D call uncertain. This CDR3 is 11 amino acids long. V gave up 3 bases and J gave up 10 bases, with 9 bases separating them. From germline, CDR1 is MDHEN and CDR2 SYDVKM. CDR3 region: CASSFERGAFF. Written as DNA, the CDR3 is TGTGCCAGCAGTTTCGAGCGTGGAGCTTTCTTT.

This clonotype was counted at least ten times. This chain connects TRBV28 to TRBJ2-7; D may be TRBD1 (6 bases). Germline V gene data show CDR1 as MDHEN and CDR2 as SYDVKM. There are 13 residues in the CDR3. V lost 8 bases to trimming and J lost 6 bases, with 17 bases between them. The CDR3 is CASLKQGFAEQYF. The CDR3 DNA reads TGTGCCAGCCTAAAACAGGGATTCGCCGAGCAGTACTTC.